The 14 T cell receptor beta chains below all came from one sample that was sequenced in a study of T cell repertoires in ileal Crohn's disease. Sequenced by immunoSEQ multiplex PCR; TCRdb stores in-frame clones only, minus some. There are 13,000 to 15,000 clones in the sample; around 80% occur only once, and less than 20% lies in the top ten. Source material: ileal tissue. These receptors were collected from an adult with Crohn's disease.

The rearrangement uses TRBV27 and TRBJ2-3; a weak D match, TRBD1 (6 bases). The germline CDR1 and CDR2 sequences are MNHEY and SMNVEV (reference sequence). This CDR3 has 12 amino acids. Trimming removed 10 bases at V and 6 bases at J, with 14 bases between. The CDR3 nucleotides are TGTGCCACAGGGGTACCCCCCGATACGCAGTATTTT. The encoded protein is CATGVPPDTQYF.

This chain links TRBV5-4 with TRBJ2-7; D is unresolved. Germline values: CDR1 SGHNT, CDR2 YYREEE (reference sequence). Trimming shortened V by 0 bases and J by 0 bases, and 7 bases separated the two germline ends. CDR3 length: 14 amino acids. CDR3: CASSLGLPSYEQYF. In DNA form, the CDR3 reads TGTGCCAGCAGCTTGGGACTCCCCTCCTACGAGCAGTACTTC.

V gene TRBV29-1 combines with J gene TRBJ2-7, with D unresolved. Germline V CDR1 and CDR2: SQVTM, ANQGSEA. Trimming took 7 bases from V and 7 from J, leaving 14 bases between them. The CDR3 consists of 11 residues. CDR3 residues: CSAPCAWEQYF. The CDR3 bases are TGCAGCGCCCCTTGCGCGTGGGAGCAGTACTTC.

The chain combines TRBV18 with TRBJ2-1, with a possible D match to TRBD1 (6 bases). Trimming pared 6 bases from V and 4 bases from J, leaving 13 bases between. CDR1 and CDR2 (germline): KGHSH, LQKENI. CDR3 length: 14 residues. CDR3 DNA: TGTGCCAGCTCCCTTCCCGGACAGTACAATGAGCAGTTCTTC. The encoded protein is CASSLPGQYNEQFF.

Here the CDR3 reads CTSSQRQQETQYF. Here the CDR3 DNA reads TGCACCAGCAGCCAACGACAGCAAGAGACCCAGTACTTC. The chain has TRBV1 and TRBJ2-5; the D call in the table, TRBD1, was not verified against the DNA. TRBV1 is flagged as a pseudogene. This CDR3 is built from 13 residues.

The chain has TRBV7-2 and TRBJ2-7; possible D gene TRBD2, 6 bases. This CDR3 is 11 amino acids long. The V and J ends lost 5 bases and 9 bases respectively, with 11 bases between them. Germline assignment: CDR1 SGHTA and CDR2 FQGNSA. CDR3 sequence (DNA): TGTGCCAGCAGCCGTGGGGGGAGGCAGTACTTC. This codes for CASSRGGRQYF.

The chain uses TRBV5-6 and TRBJ2-7, with D tentatively TRBD1 (5 bases). The V gene's germline CDR1 is SGHDT and CDR2 YYEEEE. Trimming pared 4 bases from V and 6 bases from J, leaving 11 bases between. CDR3 size: 12 residues. The CDR3 bases are TGTGCCAGCAGCGAGCAGGGCCTCGAGCAGTACTTC. This codes for CASSEQGLEQYF.

The CDR3 reads CASSRDTLTEAFF. Written as DNA, the CDR3 is TGTGCCAGCAGCCGGGACACACTCACTGAAGCTTTCTTT. V gene TRBV14 combines with J gene TRBJ1-1; perhaps TRBD1 as D (6 bases). This CDR3 spans 13 amino acids. Trimming left V 4 bases short and J 4 bases short, with 10 bases between. Looked up from germline, CDR1 is SGHDN and CDR2 is FVKESK.

This clone was seen just once. J is TRBJ2-6 and V is TRBV28; weak D call: TRBD2 (5 bases). The ends were cut back, 2 bases at V and 2 bases at J, with 13 bases in the middle. This CDR3 region has 17 residues. The germline CDR1 and CDR2 sequences are MDHEN and SYDVKM. The CDR3 bases are TGTGCCAGCAGTTTAAGATTTCGGGGAACTGGGGCCAACGTCCTGACTTTC. It is translated as CASSLRFRGTGANVLTF.

The gene calls are TRBV30 and TRBJ1-1, with TRBD1 as a possible D gene (6 bases). V dropped 5 bases and J dropped 8 bases, with 18 bases sitting between them. The length of the CDR3 is 13 residues. Per the germline V gene, CDR1 is GTSNPN and CDR2 is SVGIG (reference sequence). CDR3 bases: TGTGCCTGGGCCGGGACACCGGTTTGGGAAGCTTTCTTT. Its protein is CAWAGTPVWEAFF.

The chain links TRBV4-1 to TRBJ1-4, with D maybe TRBD1 (5 bases). Germline V gene sequence: CDR1 MGHRA, CDR2 YSYEKL. The CDR3 has 15 amino acids. The V end lost 0 bases, the J end lost 8 bases, and 13 bases lay between the germline ends. As DNA, the CDR3 is TGCGCCAGCAGCCAAGATCGCAGGGTGAGGGAAAAACTGTTTTTT. It translates to CASSQDRRVREKLFF.

CDR3 protein: CASSSTGGSGNTIYF. The CDR3 DNA reads TGTGCCAGCAGTTCAACAGGGGGCTCTGGAAACACCATATATTTT. V is TRBV6-1 and J is TRBJ1-3; 8 bases align to TRBD1. This CDR3 comprises 15 residues. V was clipped by 5 bases and J by 0 bases; unmatched bases: 3. CDR1 is MNHNS, CDR2 SASEGT, per germline.

The chain has TRBV6-1 and TRBJ2-1; tentatively, D is TRBD2 (6 bases). Trimming took 3 bases from V and 4 from J, leaving 19 bases between them. Germline CDR1 and CDR2: MNHNS and SASEGT. The CDR3 totals 17 residues. The CDR3 loop reads CASSEGGTPNLYNEQFF. The CDR3 DNA reads as TGTGCCAGCAGTGAGGGCGGGACCCCGAACCTGTACAATGAGCAGTTCTTC.

This rearrangement joins TRBV2 to TRBJ2-1; 9 bases are a match to TRBD2. Germline V lookup: CDR1 SNHLY, CDR2 FYNNEI. The CDR3 is 15 residues long. V lost 6 bases, J lost 2 bases, and 5 bases stayed unmatched. For the CDR3, the DNA is TGTGCCAGCAGCATTCAGCGGGGGGCCTACAATGAGCAGTTCTTC. Translating it yields CASSIQRGAYNEQFF. Combining the CDR3 with reference TRBV2 and TRBJ2-1 gives the whole variable domain EPEVTQTPSHQVTQMGQEVILRCVPISNHLYFYWYRQILGQKVEFLVSFYNNEISEKSEIFDDQFSVERPDGSNFTLKIRSTKLEDSAMYFCASSIQRGAYNEQFFGPGTRLTVL.